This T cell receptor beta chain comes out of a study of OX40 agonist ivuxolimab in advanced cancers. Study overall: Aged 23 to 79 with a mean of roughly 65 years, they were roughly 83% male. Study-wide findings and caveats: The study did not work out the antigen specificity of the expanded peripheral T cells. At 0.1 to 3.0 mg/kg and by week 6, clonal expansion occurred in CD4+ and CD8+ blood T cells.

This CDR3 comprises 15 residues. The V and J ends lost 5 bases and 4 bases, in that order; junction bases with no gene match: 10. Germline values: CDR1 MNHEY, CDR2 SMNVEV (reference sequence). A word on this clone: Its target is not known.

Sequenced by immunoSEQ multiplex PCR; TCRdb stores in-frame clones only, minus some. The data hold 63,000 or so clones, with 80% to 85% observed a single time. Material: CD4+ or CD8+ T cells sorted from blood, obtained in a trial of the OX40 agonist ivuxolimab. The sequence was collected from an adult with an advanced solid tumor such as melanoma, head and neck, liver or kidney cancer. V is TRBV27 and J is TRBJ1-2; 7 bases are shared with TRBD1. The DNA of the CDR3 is TGTGCCAGCAGTCCGCGACAGGGCCAATCCTATGGCTACACCTTC. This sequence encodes CASSPRQGQSYGYTF.